Many counts were recorded for the clone carrying this T cell receptor (beta chain). The CDR3 regions of TCR beta were amplified from RNA transcripts. The HTBI primer set served for first-round RT-PCR of the TCR CDR3. TCRdb re-called the multiplex PCR reads with MiXCR, one entry per CDR3 protein. Seen here are hundreds of thousands of distinct CDR3 sequences, roughly a third observed once, and the top ten hold less than 40%. This sample was included in a study of T cells in Graves' hyperthyroidism and ophthalmopathy. Overall study: Peripheral blood draws took place at initial diagnosis, ahead of any treatment.

Germline lookup yields CDR1 LNHDA and CDR2 SQIVND (reference sequence). The germline V and J ends were trimmed by 9 bases and 5 bases, with 7 bases remaining between them. The CDR3 covers 11 residues. Diagnoses rested on clinical symptoms, serum thyroxine and TRAb, thyroid ultrasound and orbital computed tomography. The V and J genes are TRBV19 and TRBJ1-4; D gene uncertain. The source of this sequence is a woman aged 40 to 50 with Graves' hyperthyroidism. The specimen was blood. CDR3: CASSRNEKLFF. The CDR3 nucleotides are TGTGCCAGCAGCCGAAATGAAAAACTGTTTTTT.